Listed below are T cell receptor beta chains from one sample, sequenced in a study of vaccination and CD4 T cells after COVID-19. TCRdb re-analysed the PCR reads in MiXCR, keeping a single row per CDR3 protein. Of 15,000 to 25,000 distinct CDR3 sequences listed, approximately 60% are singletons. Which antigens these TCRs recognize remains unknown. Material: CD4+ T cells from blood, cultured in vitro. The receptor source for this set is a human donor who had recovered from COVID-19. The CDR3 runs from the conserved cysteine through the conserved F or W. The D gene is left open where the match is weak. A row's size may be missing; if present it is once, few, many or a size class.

TGTGCCAGCAGCCTAAGTTGGGTCAGAGTGTTAGGTTCACCCCTCCACTTT,CASSLSWVRVLGSPLHF,NA,NA,TRBV7-2,TRBJ1-6,17
TGTGCCAGCAGCTTATCCGGGCGGTATAATTCACCCCTCCACTTT,CASSLSGRYNSPLHF,NA,NA,TRBV11-2,TRBJ1-6,15
TGCAGTGTATCGGGGCCCCCTAATTCACCCCTCCACTTT,CSVSGPPNSPLHF,NA,NA,TRBV20-1,TRBJ1-6,13
TGCAGCGTTCGCCACCAGGGGACTGAAGCTTTCTTT,CSVRHQGTEAFF,NA,NA,TRBV29-1,TRBJ1-1,12
TGTGCCAGCAGCTTGGACCTCCCCCATGGCTACACCTTC,CASSLDLPHGYTF,NA,NA,TRBV7-9,TRBJ1-2,13
TGTGCCAGCCTACCGGGACAGTCTAACTATGGCTACACCTTC,CASLPGQSNYGYTF,TRBD1,NA,TRBV2,TRBJ1-2,14
TGTGCCAGCAGCTCAACCGGGACAGGGAATGAAAAACTGTTTTTT,CASSSTGTGNEKLFF,TRBD1,NA,TRBV7-2,TRBJ1-4,15
TGTGCCTGGAACGGCGGGCCAGGGGGCAATGAGCAGTTCTTC,CAWNGGPGGNEQFF,TRBD1,NA,TRBV30,TRBJ2-1,14
TGTGCCAGTAGTACGTTTGGACAGGGAAGAAGTTCACCCCTCCACTTT,CASSTFGQGRSSPLHF,TRBD1,NA,TRBV19,TRBJ1-6,16
TGTGCCAGCAGCTTGGTGACAGGGGATGGCTACACCTTC,CASSLVTGDGYTF,TRBD1,few,TRBV5-6,TRBJ1-2,13
TGTGCCACCAGCAGAGCAGAATCGAACACTGAAGCTTTCTTT,CATSRAESNTEAFF,NA,NA,TRBV15,TRBJ1-1,14
TGTGCCAGCAGCTTAGCCACCTACAATGAGCAGTTCTTC,CASSLATYNEQFF,NA,NA,TRBV7-9,TRBJ2-1,13
TGTGCCAGCACCCTTAGAGGAGAGACCCAGTACTTC,CASTLRGETQYF,NA,NA,TRBV12-3/TRBV12-4,TRBJ2-5,12
TGTGCCACCAGCAGACAGGACCAAGAGACCCAGTACTTC,CATSRQDQETQYF,NA,few,TRBV15,TRBJ2-5,13
TGTGCCAGCAGCTTGAAGCAGGGCAATCAAGCTTTCTTT,CASSLKQGNQAFF,NA,NA,TRBV7-2,TRBJ1-1,13
TGTGCCAGCAGGGATCTTACAGGGTATAGCAATCAGCCCCAGCATTTT,CASRDLTGYSNQPQHF,NA,few,TRBV2,TRBJ1-5,16
TGTGCCAGCAGAACGGGAGATACGCAGTATTTT,CASRTGDTQYF,NA,NA,TRBV6-1,TRBJ2-3,11
TGTGCCAGCAATAACCGGGACAGGGCGGATTTTGAAGCTTTCTTT,CASNNRDRADFEAFF,TRBD1,NA,TRBV2,TRBJ1-1,15
TGTGCCAGCAGTCTCATAACTAGCGGCAGCACAGATACGCAGTATTTT,CASSLITSGSTDTQYF,TRBD2,NA,TRBV2,TRBJ2-3,16
TGTGCCAGTAGTGTGAGCGGAGGGGGGAGAGAGACCCAGTACTTC,CASSVSGGGRETQYF,NA,NA,TRBV19,TRBJ2-5,15
TGTGCCAGCAGACGAGGTAGCGGGGCAGATACGCAGTATTTT,CASRRGSGADTQYF,TRBD2,few,TRBV27,TRBJ2-3,14
TGTGCCAGCAGTCTAGGACAGAGGGAGCAGTACTTC,CASSLGQREQYF,NA,few,TRBV27,TRBJ2-7,12
TGTGCCAGCAGCTTCAGGACAGGGAATGAGCAGTACTTC,CASSFRTGNEQYF,TRBD1,NA,TRBV7-2,TRBJ2-7,13
TGCAGTGCTAAAGGATTTTTAGCGTTATCCACCTACAATGAGCAGTTCTTC,CSAKGFLALSTYNEQFF,NA,few,TRBV20-1,TRBJ2-1,17
TGTGCCAGCAGAGAGTGGGCAGGGGGCGACTATGGCTACACCTTC,CASREWAGGDYGYTF,TRBD1,few,TRBV2,TRBJ1-2,15
TGCAGTGCTAGAGTTGACAGGGATAATCAGCCCCAGCATTTT,CSARVDRDNQPQHF,TRBD1,few,TRBV20-1,TRBJ1-5,14
TGTGCCAGCAGGACGGGGAACTATGGCTACACCTTC,CASRTGNYGYTF,NA,few,TRBV28,TRBJ1-2,12
TGCGCCAGCAGCCATCGAGGGGGAAATGTGAACACTGAAGCTTTCTTT,CASSHRGGNVNTEAFF,NA,NA,TRBV4-1,TRBJ1-1,16
TGTGCCAGCAGTATGGGACGCTATGGCTACACCTTC,CASSMGRYGYTF,NA,NA,TRBV6-1,TRBJ1-2,12
TGTGCCAGCAGTGGGGCTAGCGGGAGGCCGGATACGCAGTATTTT,CASSGASGRPDTQYF,TRBD2,NA,TRBV2,TRBJ2-3,15
TGTGCCAGCAGTGAAGCGTTGCCAGTACATGGCCCCTACGAGCAGTACTTC,CASSEALPVHGPYEQYF,NA,NA,TRBV6-1,TRBJ2-7,17
TGCAGTGCTAGTAGGGGCCAGAGAGGTAATTCACCCCTCCACTTT,CSASRGQRGNSPLHF,NA,NA,TRBV20-1,TRBJ1-6,15
TGTGCCAGCGGTCCAGGGATGGGAGGAGATACGCAGTATTTT,CASGPGMGGDTQYF,NA,NA,TRBV12-3/TRBV12-4,TRBJ2-3,14
TGCGCCAGCATCCCCGGGACTAGTATGTCCGGGGAGCTGTTTTTT,CASIPGTSMSGELFF,TRBD2,NA,TRBV5-1,TRBJ2-2,15
TGTGCCAGCAGCTTACAGGCGAACACTGAAGCTTTCTTT,CASSLQANTEAFF,NA,few,TRBV7-9,TRBJ1-1,13
TGCAGTGCTAGAGTGGCTTATCGGTCAGAATCGGCGCCAGATACGCAGTATTTT,CSARVAYRSESAPDTQYF,NA,NA,TRBV20-1,TRBJ2-3,18
TGTGCCAGCAGTTTTGCGCAGGAGGGAGAGACCCAGTACTTC,CASSFAQEGETQYF,NA,NA,TRBV27,TRBJ2-5,14
TGTGCCAGCAGCTCCCGACGTATCTCTGGAAACACCATATATTTT,CASSSRRISGNTIYF,NA,NA,TRBV7-2,TRBJ1-3,15
TGTGCCAGCAGCTTTCGGAGGGGAGCGTGGGAGACCCAGTACTTC,CASSFRRGAWETQYF,NA,NA,TRBV7-2,TRBJ2-5,15